The 20 T cell receptor beta chains given below trace back to one sample, sequenced in a study of cytomegalovirus exposure and HLA in healthy donors. 13 Jbeta primers and 60 Vbeta primers were used for the PCR. Measured with immunoSEQ multiplex PCR; TCRdb has only the in-frame clones, and not every one. The table lists roughly 200,000 clones, approximately 90% of them singletons, with roughly 0.99% in the top ten. Sequenced: PBMCs. The origin of the receptors is a woman aged 18 to 35 in good health and CMV-seronegative.

This clone appeared a single time. The rearrangement uses TRBV27 and TRBJ2-7, with 7 bases fitting TRBD2. V shed 3 bases, J shed 3 bases, and the junction held 5 bases outside the gene matches. The length of the CDR3 is 14 residues. Germline CDR1 and CDR2: MNHEY and SMNVEV (reference sequence). The CDR3 sequence: CASSFFGGGYEQYF. In DNA, the CDR3 is TGTGCCAGCAGTTTCTTTGGCGGGGGCTACGAGCAGTACTTC.

The chain couples TRBV4-3 to TRBJ2-1, with TRBD2 identical over 7 bases. V lost 2 bases, J lost 7 bases, and 14 bases stayed unmatched. The germline gives CDR1 LGHNA, CDR2 YSLEER. There are 17 residues in the CDR3. As DNA, the CDR3 is TGCGCCAGCAGCCAATGGCCTATGGGGAGGGCGGGTAATGAGCAGTTCTTC. Its protein product is CASSQWPMGRAGNEQFF.

This clone was counted once. The chain employs TRBV6-5 and TRBJ1-1; the D gene is possibly TRBD1 (5 bases). V was shortened by 5 bases and J by 4 bases, with 14 bases between the two germline ends. The CDR3 loop spans 14 amino acids. In germline, CDR1 is MNHEY, CDR2 SVGAGI. The CDR3 spells CASSSPGVTTEAFF. The CDR3 region has the DNA TGTGCCAGCAGTAGCCCGGGGGTGACCACTGAAGCTTTCTTT.

This chain joins TRBV11-2 and TRBJ1-2; perhaps TRBD1 as D (5 bases). CDR1 SGHAT and CDR2 FQNNGV come from the germline V gene. There are 14 residues in the CDR3. V was clipped by 1 base and J by 5 bases, with 11 bases between them. This CDR3 is CASSLGQSDYGYTF. In nucleotides, the CDR3 is TGTGCCAGCAGCTTAGGACAGTCAGATTATGGCTACACCTTC.

The gene calls are TRBV4-3 and TRBJ2-1, with TRBD1 matching 7 bases. Per germline, CDR1 LGHNA and CDR2 YSLEER. This CDR3 comprises 16 residues. J was trimmed by 5 bases and V by 0 bases; bases with no gene match: 7. CDR3 loop: CASSQDGATGNNEQFF. In DNA, the CDR3 is TGCGCCAGCAGCCAAGATGGGGCGACAGGGAACAATGAGCAGTTCTTC.

The gene calls are TRBV19 and TRBJ1-2; no firm D call. Germline V CDR1 and CDR2: LNHDA, SQIVND (reference sequence). The V end was cut by 8 bases, the J end by 4 bases, with 17 bases between. The CDR3 runs 14 residues. The CDR3 region is CASYQRGQVYGYTF. The CDR3, as DNA: TGTGCCAGTTACCAACGCGGGCAGGTCTATGGCTACACCTTC.

This clone was counted once. The rearrangement joins TRBV5-1 to TRBJ2-1, with D unresolved. The V and J ends lost 6 bases and 7 bases respectively, with 17 bases between them. The CDR3 runs to 14 residues. From germline, CDR1 is SGHRS and CDR2 YFSETQ. CDR3 loop: CASNFGSELNEQFF. CDR3 coding DNA: TGCGCCAGCAACTTTGGGTCGGAGTTAAATGAGCAGTTCTTC.

CDR3 region: CASSLTGSSYNEQFF. The CDR3 DNA reads as TGTGCCAGCAGCTTAACAGGGAGCTCCTACAATGAGCAGTTCTTC. The chain has TRBV9 and TRBJ2-1; D perhaps matches TRBD1 (6 bases). The CDR3 totals 15 residues. Per the germline V gene, CDR1 is SGDLS and CDR2 is YYNGEE. V was trimmed by 4 bases and J by 0 bases, leaving 11 bases between them.

The chain combines TRBV4-3 with TRBJ2-5; 7 positions match TRBD2. Trimming at V came to 4 bases and at J to 0 bases, leaving 8 bases not matched to a gene. CDR1 and CDR2 from the germline V gene are LGHNA and YSLEER. The CDR3 runs 16 residues. DNA for the CDR3: TGCGCCAGCAGCCGAAGTCTCGCGGGAGACCAAGAGACCCAGTACTTC. This codes for CASSRSLAGDQETQYF.

CDR3 nucleotides: TGTGCCACGAAAAAGGGGGATGGCCTCTACGAGCAGTACTTC. Translating gives CATKKGDGLYEQYF. The V call is TRBV10-3, the J call TRBJ2-7, with D maybe TRBD1 (6 bases). This CDR3 comprises 14 residues. Trimming removed 10 bases at V and 3 bases at J, with 19 bases between. From germline, CDR1 is ENHRY and CDR2 SYGVKD.

The rearrangement uses TRBV5-1 and TRBJ2-3, with a tentative D call TRBD2 (5 bases). The V end lost 7 bases, the J end lost 0 bases, and 18 bases lay between the germline ends. The CDR3 runs 16 residues. In germline, CDR1 is SGHRS, CDR2 YFSETQ. As DNA, the CDR3 is TGCGCCAGCCAAAAAACCCCAGCGGTGAGCACAGATACGCAGTATTTT. Translating it yields CASQKTPAVSTDTQYF.

The chain links TRBV5-6 to TRBJ2-1; D is ambiguous. CDR1 and CDR2 from the germline V gene are SGHDT and YYEEEE. The V gene lost 0 bases and the J gene lost 6 bases, with 13 bases spanning the gap. CDR3 length equals 15 residues. The CDR3 protein is CASSLGFGSANEQFF. The CDR3 DNA sequence: TGTGCCAGCAGCTTGGGGTTTGGCAGTGCCAATGAGCAGTTCTTC.

This clone was detected only once. The chain joins TRBV5-1 to TRBJ2-7, with D possibly matching TRBD1 (5 bases). The germline V gene has CDR1 SGHRS and CDR2 YFSETQ. The V end was cut by 4 bases, the J end by 7 bases, with 15 bases between. The length of the CDR3 is 13 residues. Here the CDR3 DNA reads TGCGCCAGCAGCCCCAGGGAATTGGGGGAGCAGTACTTC. Its translation is CASSPRELGEQYF.

V is TRBV18 and J is TRBJ2-3; a weak D match, TRBD2 (6 bases). Germline loops: CDR1 KGHSH, CDR2 LQKENI. The CDR3 runs to 15 residues. V lost 2 bases to trimming and J lost 2 bases, with 11 bases between them. The CDR3: CASSPSAGSTDTQYF. The CDR3 DNA reads as TGTGCCAGCTCACCATCTGCGGGGTCCACAGATACGCAGTATTTT.

CDR3 bases: TGTGCCAGCAGCTTATTGGCAGGGGCTGAAGCTTTCTTT. Protein sequence: CASSLLAGAEAFF. The V gene is TRBV13, the J gene TRBJ1-1; D is possibly TRBD1 (6 bases). The CDR3 totals 13 residues. Per the germline V gene, CDR1 is PRHDT and CDR2 is FYEKMQ (reference sequence). V was cut by 2 bases and J by 6 bases, with 10 bases left in between.

V usage is TRBV7-8 and J usage is TRBJ2-7, with TRBD2 as a possible D gene (6 bases). The V gene's germline CDR1 is SGHVS and CDR2 FQNEAQ. V was cut by 6 bases and J by 1 base, with 22 bases left in between. The CDR3 covers 17 residues. The CDR3 bases are TGTGCCAGCAGGCGCGGGGCGGGGATGCTTTTTTCCTACGAGCAGTACTTC. This encodes CASRRGAGMLFSYEQYF. Full variable domain (missing parts from reference TRBV7-8 and TRBJ2-7): GAGVSQSPRYKVAKRGQDVALRCDPISGHVSLFWYQQALGQGPEFLTYFQNEAQLDKSGLPSDRFFAERPEGSVSTLKIQRTQQEDSAVYLCASRRGAGMLFSYEQYFGPGTRLTVT.

The chain links TRBV7-2 to TRBJ1-3; the D is unclear. Germline CDR1 reads SGHTA; CDR2 reads FQGNSA. This CDR3 has 16 amino acids. Trimming took 2 bases from V and 0 from J, leaving 11 bases between them. The CDR3 region is CASSLSRSSSGNTIYF. As DNA, the CDR3 is TGTGCCAGCAGCTTATCTAGGAGTAGCTCTGGAAACACCATATATTTT.

The chain is built from TRBV6-5 and TRBJ2-7, with 7 bases lining up with TRBD2. Trimming at V came to 7 bases and at J to 2 bases, leaving 8 bases not matched to a gene. The CDR3 totals 14 residues. Germline V gene lookup returns CDR1 MNHEY and CDR2 SVGAGI. The CDR3 loop reads CASNLGGEAYEQYF. In nucleotides, the CDR3 is TGTGCCAGCAACCTGGGGGGGGAGGCCTACGAGCAGTACTTC.

The J gene is TRBJ2-5, the V gene TRBV11-3, with D possibly being TRBD1 (6 bases). This CDR3 spans 15 amino acids. Trimming took off 8 bases at V and 1 base at J, with 17 bases between the two ends. Looked up from germline, CDR1 is SGHNT and CDR2 is YENEEA. DNA for the CDR3: TGTGCCAGCCGGTCAATATTGACAGGCCAAGAGACCCAGTACTTC. This translates into CASRSILTGQETQYF.

This chain connects TRBV7-8 to TRBJ2-1; D might be TRBD2 (5 bases). Per germline, CDR1 SGHVS and CDR2 FQNEAQ. Trimming removed 1 base from V and 5 bases from J, with 12 bases in between. The CDR3 is 15 amino acids. The CDR3 is CASSLGTGMDNEQFF. The CDR3 DNA reads TGTGCCAGCAGCTTAGGTACCGGGATGGACAATGAGCAGTTCTTC.